This passage covers 21 T cell receptor beta chains from one sample sequenced in a study of beta chain features in type 1 diabetes. These receptors have no identified antigens. The whole isolated RNA underwent reverse transcription, so sequencing captured expressed TCRB transcripts. Using immunoSEQ multiplex PCR, the repertoire was profiled, and TCRdb retains in-frame clones only, with some absent. The sample includes around 690,000 clones, around 12% of them seen just once. Overall study findings and caveats: TCRB CDR3s were moderately but significantly shorter in Type 1 diabetes patients in all four CD4+ subsets.

The sample taken for sequencing was naive CD4+ T cells from blood. These receptors all stem from a man aged 30 to 45 with type 1 diabetes.

The chain recombines TRBV7-9 with TRBJ1-2; 7 bases fit TRBD1. The CDR3 length is 15 residues. Germline lookup yields CDR1 SEHNR and CDR2 FQNEAQ (reference sequence). V lost 2 bases to trimming and J lost 6 bases; unmatched junction nucleotides: 9. CDR3 in DNA: TGTGCCAGCAGCTTATTTGACAACAGGGGCAATGGCTACACCTTC. Amino acids: CASSLFDNRGNGYTF.

The rearrangement links TRBV2 to TRBJ2-5; no definite D call. The length of the CDR3 is 14 residues. Per germline, CDR1 SNHLY and CDR2 FYNNEI. The ends were cut back, 1 base at V and 5 bases at J, with 11 bases in the middle. The CDR3 spells CASSEGETAETQYF. CDR3 bases: TGTGCCAGCAGTGAAGGAGAGACGGCGGAGACCCAGTACTTC.

In this sample, this clone turned up a few times. V and J are TRBV4-3 and TRBJ2-1; 7 positions match TRBD2. Germline CDR1 is LGHNA and CDR2 is YSLEER. Trimming at V came to 1 base and at J to 5 bases, leaving 8 bases not matched to a gene. The CDR3 sequence is 16 residues long. CDR3 DNA: TGCGCCAGCAGCCAAGTTGGGGGGGTGGTCAACAATGAGCAGTTCTTC. Amino acid sequence: CASSQVGGVVNNEQFF.

The chain has TRBV25-1 and TRBJ1-1, with a weak D call TRBD1 (5 bases). V was shortened by 1 base and J by 4 bases, with 10 bases between the two germline ends. Germline lookup yields CDR1 MGHDK and CDR2 SYGVNS. The CDR3 consists of 14 residues. CDR3 amino acids: CASSESQGFTEAFF. DNA of the CDR3: TGTGCCAGCAGTGAATCCCAGGGATTCACTGAAGCTTTCTTT. Full variable domain (outside the CDR3, taken from reference TRBV25-1 and TRBJ1-1): EADIYQTPRYLVIGTGKKITLECSQTMGHDKMYWYQQDPGMELHLIHYSYGVNSTEKGDLSSESTVSRIRTEHFPLTLESARPSHTSQYLCASSESQGFTEAFFGQGTRLTVV.

V gene TRBV4-3 combines with J gene TRBJ2-3, with no clear D. The germline V gene has CDR1 LGHNA and CDR2 YSLEER. This CDR3 is 14 amino acids long. Trimming cost V 2 bases and J 5 bases, with 11 bases left between them. CDR3 protein: CASSQMTSRDTQYF. The CDR3 bases are TGCGCCAGCAGCCAAATGACCTCCAGAGATACGCAGTATTTT.

The chain links TRBV18 to TRBJ2-1; 8 nucleotides line up with TRBD2. The germline gives CDR1 KGHSH, CDR2 LQKENI. This CDR3 region has 17 residues. The trim removed 5 bases at V and 8 bases at J, leaving 17 bases unmatched. The DNA for the CDR3 is TGTGCCAGCTCATCAACCTTAGCGGGGCCTACTAGCGATGAGCAGTTCTTC. It yields the protein CASSSTLAGPTSDEQFF.

This clone occurred a few times. The gene calls are TRBV19 and TRBJ2-3; D call uncertain. Germline V gene lookup returns CDR1 LNHDA and CDR2 SQIVND (reference sequence). V lost 4 bases and J 1 base, leaving 12 bases between the germline ends. The CDR3 consists of 15 residues. The CDR3 DNA reads as TGTGCCAGTAGTAATCCCCGAGGAGGCACAGATACGCAGTATTTT. This codes for CASSNPRGGTDTQYF. Complete variable domain (other parts from reference TRBV19 and TRBJ2-3): DGGITQSPKYLFRKEGQNVTLSCEQNLNHDAMYWYRQDPGQGLRLIYYSQIVNDFQKGDIAEGYSVSREKKESFPLTVTSAQKNPTAFYLCASSNPRGGTDTQYFGPGTRLTVL.

This chain joins TRBV18 and TRBJ2-7; 10 bases are shared with TRBD1. Germline-derived CDR1 and CDR2 are KGHSH and LQKENI. V shed 6 bases and J 2 bases; nucleotides not matched to a gene: 10. The length of the CDR3 is 16 residues. In nucleotides, the CDR3 is TGTGCCAGCTCCCGGGGTGGAGGACAGGGGGCCTACGAGCAGTACTTC. This encodes CASSRGGGQGAYEQYF.

This clone was seen a handful of times. This same CDR3 is encoded by further DNA sequences in the sample. The gene calls are TRBV9 and TRBJ1-6, with D possibly TRBD1 on 5 matching bases. There are 16 residues in the CDR3. Trimming left V 0 bases short and J 0 bases short, with 7 bases between. Per the germline V gene, CDR1 is SGDLS and CDR2 is YYNGEE. The CDR3 DNA reads as TGTGCCAGCAGCGTAGATGGGGGCTCCTATAATTCACCCCTCCACTTT. Encoded protein: CASSVDGGSYNSPLHF.

This clone was observed a handful of times. The chain employs TRBV7-9 and TRBJ1-4; maybe TRBD1 (6 bases). Germline V gene lookup returns CDR1 SEHNR and CDR2 FQNEAQ (reference sequence). The ends were cut back, 4 bases at V and 7 bases at J, with 13 bases in the middle. The CDR3 has 14 residues. For the CDR3, the DNA is TGTGCCAGCAGCTCGCCCGGGACAAGTGAAAAACTGTTTTTT. Amino acid sequence: CASSSPGTSEKLFF.

The CDR3 DNA is TGTGCCAGCAGCGTAGGGCTAACGGCGAACACTGAAGCTTTCTTT. The encoded protein is CASSVGLTANTEAFF. V and J are TRBV9 and TRBJ1-1; D remains unclear. The CDR3 has 15 amino acids. The V end was cut by 0 bases, the J end by 1 base, with 10 bases between. Germline values: CDR1 SGDLS, CDR2 YYNGEE. Combining the CDR3 with reference TRBV9 and TRBJ1-1 gives the whole variable domain DSGVTQTPKHLITATGQRVTLRCSPRSGDLSVYWYQQSLDQGLQFLIQYYNGEERAKGNILERFSAQQFPDLHSELNLSSLELGDSALYFCASSVGLTANTEAFFGQGTRLTVV.

V usage is TRBV30 and J usage is TRBJ2-5; D not resolved. This CDR3 spans 11 amino acids. The germline V gene encodes CDR1 GTSNPN and CDR2 SVGIG (reference sequence). The ends were cut back, 4 bases at V and 5 bases at J, with 8 bases in the middle. In nucleotides, the CDR3 is TGTGCCTGGACCCAACGGGAGACCCAGTACTTC. Residues: CAWTQRETQYF.

The CDR3: CASSFRGQGENEQFF. CDR3 bases: TGTGCCAGCAGTTTCAGGGGACAAGGTGAGAATGAGCAGTTCTTC. The chain couples TRBV6-5 to TRBJ2-1, with D tentatively TRBD1 (6 bases). Germline V CDR1 and CDR2: MNHEY, SVGAGI. CDR3 length equals 15 residues. Deletions cut 4 bases from V and 7 bases from J, with 17 bases between.

This clone was seen a few times. The chain is built from TRBV5-1 and TRBJ1-4; tentative D call: TRBD1 (6 bases). Germline values: CDR1 SGHRS, CDR2 YFSETQ. V was trimmed by 0 bases and J by 7 bases, leaving 16 bases between them. The CDR3 runs to 16 residues. CDR3 nucleotides: TGCGCCAGCAGCTTGGACGGGACACCCGAAGGTGAAAAACTGTTTTTT. Residues: CASSLDGTPEGEKLFF.

This rearrangement joins TRBV19 to TRBJ1-2; 7 nucleotides align to TRBD1. V lost 6 bases and J lost 3; bases outside the gene matches: 10. Germline V gene lookup returns CDR1 LNHDA and CDR2 SQIVND (reference sequence). This CDR3 has 15 residues. In DNA form, the CDR3 reads TGTGCCAGTAGACCCGGGACAGAGGTTGACTATGGCTACACCTTC. Translating it yields CASRPGTEVDYGYTF.

This rearrangement joins TRBV5-4 to TRBJ2-3; 8 bases line up with TRBD2. Germline assignment: CDR1 SGHNT and CDR2 YYREEE (reference sequence). The V gene end was trimmed by 4 bases and the J gene end by 0 bases; junction bases not matched to a gene: 10. CDR3 size: 17 residues. In nucleotides, the CDR3 is TGTGCCAGCAGCCGGGCGGGGGGCCGTTCTAGCACAGATACGCAGTATTTT. Protein product: CASSRAGGRSSTDTQYF.

The chain couples TRBV18 to TRBJ2-6, with 7 nucleotides matching TRBD1. Per the germline V gene, CDR1 is KGHSH and CDR2 is LQKENI. J lost 4 bases, V lost 4 bases, and 4 bases had no gene match. This CDR3 has 15 residues. CDR3 in DNA: TGTGCCAGCTCACGGGGACAGAGCGGGGCCAACGTCCTGACTTTC. This codes for CASSRGQSGANVLTF. The variable domain in full, with the rest retrieved from reference TRBV18 and TRBJ2-6, is NAGVMQNPRHLVRRRGQEARLRCSPMKGHSHVYWYRQLPEEGLKFMVYLQKENIIDESGMPKERFSAEFPKEGPSILRIQQVVRGDSAAYFCASSRGQSGANVLTFGAGSRLTVL.

This clone has a handful of counts. The chain combines TRBV7-2 with TRBJ2-1; no definite D call. Germline lookup yields CDR1 SGHTA and CDR2 FQGNSA. The CDR3 has 12 residues. The germline V and J ends were trimmed by 5 bases and 2 bases, with 4 bases remaining between them. CDR3 bases: TGTGCCAGCAGCGCGACCTACAATGAGCAGTTCTTC. Residues: CASSATYNEQFF.

Notes on this clone: The identical CDR3 is also encoded by other nucleotide sequences in the sample. This chain uses TRBV6-5 with TRBJ2-7; 9 bases map to TRBD2. V dropped 4 bases and J dropped 3; count of bases not matched to a gene: 7. This CDR3 comprises 15 residues. Germline CDR1 MNHEY, CDR2 SVGAGI. CDR3 sequence: CASSSSGGRGYEQYF. CDR3 nucleotide sequence: TGTGCCAGCAGTTCAAGCGGGGGGAGAGGCTACGAGCAGTACTTC.

The gene calls are TRBV25-1 and TRBJ2-3; a weak D match, TRBD2 (7 bases). The CDR3 is 13 amino acids. The V gene's germline CDR1 is MGHDK and CDR2 SYGVNS. Trimming shortened V by 7 bases and J by 5 bases, and 13 bases separated the two germline ends. The DNA of the CDR3 is TGTGCCAGCACTATAGGGGGGGGAGATACGCAGTATTTT. Its translation is CASTIGGGDTQYF.

The chain uses TRBV29-1 and TRBJ2-3; D perhaps matches TRBD1 (6 bases). Trimming shortened V by 7 bases and J by 2 bases, and 16 bases separated the two germline ends. Germline-derived CDR1 and CDR2 are SQVTM and ANQGSEA. CDR3 length equals 14 residues. CDR3 in amino acids: CSGRSAGVTDTQYF. CDR3 in DNA: TGCAGCGGAAGGTCGGCAGGGGTCACAGATACGCAGTATTTT.